Listed below are T cell receptor beta chains from one sample, sequenced in a study of blood T cell repertoires in COVID-19. Sequenced by immunoSEQ multiplex PCR; TCRdb stores in-frame clones only, minus some. The sample records around 180,000 clones, approximately 86% being singletons. Sequencing used peripheral blood. The receptors here all came from a man aged 65 to 79 with active or convalescent COVID-19. Each CDR3 is given with its conserved first and last residue. The D gene is left open where the match is weak. Size tells how often a clone was seen (once, few, many) or the class of an expanded clone, and some rows leave it out.

size,J,V,D,DNA,CDR3
.,TRBJ2-7,TRBV20-1,TRBD1,TGCAGTGCTTCCGGGACAGGGGGCCAGTACTTC,CSASGTGGQYF
.,TRBJ1-1,TRBV19,.,TGTGCCAGTAGCTTCCTGGGGAGCACTGAAGCTTTCTTT,CASSFLGSTEAFF
.,TRBJ2-7,TRBV19,TRBD1,TGTGCCAGTAAATCGGACAGGTCATCCTACGAGCAGTACTTC,CASKSDRSSYEQYF
.,TRBJ1-5,TRBV28,.,TGTGCCACCGTCCAGGGGAGGGCGAATCAGCCCCAGCATTTT,CATVQGRANQPQHF
.,TRBJ1-3,TRBV30,.,TGTGCCTGGAGGTATACAGGGGGAAACACCATATATTTT,CAWRYTGGNTIYF
.,TRBJ2-3,TRBV5-5,.,TGTGCCAGCAGCTTGGCGGGGGTCCCTAGCACAGATACGCAGTATTTT,CASSLAGVPSTDTQYF
.,TRBJ2-1,TRBV11-3,TRBD1,TGTGCCAGCAGCTATACCGGGACAGGATACAATGAGCAGTTCTTC,CASSYTGTGYNEQFF
.,TRBJ2-5,TRBV28,TRBD2,TGTGCCAGCAGTTTAAGGGGACTAGCAGTTGGAGAGACCCAGTACTTC,CASSLRGLAVGETQYF
.,TRBJ2-7,TRBV15,.,TGTGCCACCAGCAGAGGGACAGACTACGAGCAGTACTTC,CATSRGTDYEQYF
few,TRBJ2-2,TRBV6-5,.,TGTGCCAGCAGTTACGACAGATACACCGGGGAGCTGTTTTTT,CASSYDRYTGELFF
.,TRBJ2-7,TRBV29-1,.,TGCAGCGTTAACACAGGGTCCTACGAGCAGTACTTC,CSVNTGSYEQYF
.,TRBJ1-5,TRBV30,.,TGTGCCTGGAGCCCAGCCGCCAGGGTTTCAAGCAATCAGCCCCAGCATTTT,CAWSPAARVSSNQPQHF
.,TRBJ2-7,TRBV6-6,TRBD2,TGTGCCAGCAGAAATAGCGGGGCAGACTACGAGCAGTACTTC,CASRNSGADYEQYF
.,TRBJ2-7,TRBV15,TRBD1,TGTGCCACCAGCAGCCAGGGGGACAGGGGATGGCCGGGCCCAACTCACTCCTACGAGCAGTACTTC,CATSSQGDRGWPGPTHSYEQYF
few,TRBJ2-7,TRBV14,.,TGTGCCAGCAGCCAAGACACCTACGAGCAGTACTTC,CASSQDTYEQYF
.,TRBJ2-3,TRBV2,.,TGTGCCAGCAGTGAATTTAATCCTAGCACAGATACGCAGTATTTT,CASSEFNPSTDTQYF
.,TRBJ2-1,TRBV28,.,TGTGCCAGCAGTTTATGGGGTAGGGGGGGCCTCAATGAGCAGTTCTTC,CASSLWGRGGLNEQFF
.,TRBJ1-4,TRBV15,TRBD1,TGTGCCACCAGCAGAGGACGGCCCCCGGGACAGGGGAGTATAACTAATGAAAAACTGTTTTTT,CATSRGRPPGQGSITNEKLFF
.,TRBJ2-7,TRBV6-2/TRBV6-3,.,TGTGCCAGCAGTTACTCCCGGTACGAGCAGTACTTC,CASSYSRYEQYF
.,TRBJ2-1,TRBV19,TRBD2,TGTGCCAGTAAACCCTTGGCGGGAGTCGGCAATGAGCAGTTCTTC,CASKPLAGVGNEQFF